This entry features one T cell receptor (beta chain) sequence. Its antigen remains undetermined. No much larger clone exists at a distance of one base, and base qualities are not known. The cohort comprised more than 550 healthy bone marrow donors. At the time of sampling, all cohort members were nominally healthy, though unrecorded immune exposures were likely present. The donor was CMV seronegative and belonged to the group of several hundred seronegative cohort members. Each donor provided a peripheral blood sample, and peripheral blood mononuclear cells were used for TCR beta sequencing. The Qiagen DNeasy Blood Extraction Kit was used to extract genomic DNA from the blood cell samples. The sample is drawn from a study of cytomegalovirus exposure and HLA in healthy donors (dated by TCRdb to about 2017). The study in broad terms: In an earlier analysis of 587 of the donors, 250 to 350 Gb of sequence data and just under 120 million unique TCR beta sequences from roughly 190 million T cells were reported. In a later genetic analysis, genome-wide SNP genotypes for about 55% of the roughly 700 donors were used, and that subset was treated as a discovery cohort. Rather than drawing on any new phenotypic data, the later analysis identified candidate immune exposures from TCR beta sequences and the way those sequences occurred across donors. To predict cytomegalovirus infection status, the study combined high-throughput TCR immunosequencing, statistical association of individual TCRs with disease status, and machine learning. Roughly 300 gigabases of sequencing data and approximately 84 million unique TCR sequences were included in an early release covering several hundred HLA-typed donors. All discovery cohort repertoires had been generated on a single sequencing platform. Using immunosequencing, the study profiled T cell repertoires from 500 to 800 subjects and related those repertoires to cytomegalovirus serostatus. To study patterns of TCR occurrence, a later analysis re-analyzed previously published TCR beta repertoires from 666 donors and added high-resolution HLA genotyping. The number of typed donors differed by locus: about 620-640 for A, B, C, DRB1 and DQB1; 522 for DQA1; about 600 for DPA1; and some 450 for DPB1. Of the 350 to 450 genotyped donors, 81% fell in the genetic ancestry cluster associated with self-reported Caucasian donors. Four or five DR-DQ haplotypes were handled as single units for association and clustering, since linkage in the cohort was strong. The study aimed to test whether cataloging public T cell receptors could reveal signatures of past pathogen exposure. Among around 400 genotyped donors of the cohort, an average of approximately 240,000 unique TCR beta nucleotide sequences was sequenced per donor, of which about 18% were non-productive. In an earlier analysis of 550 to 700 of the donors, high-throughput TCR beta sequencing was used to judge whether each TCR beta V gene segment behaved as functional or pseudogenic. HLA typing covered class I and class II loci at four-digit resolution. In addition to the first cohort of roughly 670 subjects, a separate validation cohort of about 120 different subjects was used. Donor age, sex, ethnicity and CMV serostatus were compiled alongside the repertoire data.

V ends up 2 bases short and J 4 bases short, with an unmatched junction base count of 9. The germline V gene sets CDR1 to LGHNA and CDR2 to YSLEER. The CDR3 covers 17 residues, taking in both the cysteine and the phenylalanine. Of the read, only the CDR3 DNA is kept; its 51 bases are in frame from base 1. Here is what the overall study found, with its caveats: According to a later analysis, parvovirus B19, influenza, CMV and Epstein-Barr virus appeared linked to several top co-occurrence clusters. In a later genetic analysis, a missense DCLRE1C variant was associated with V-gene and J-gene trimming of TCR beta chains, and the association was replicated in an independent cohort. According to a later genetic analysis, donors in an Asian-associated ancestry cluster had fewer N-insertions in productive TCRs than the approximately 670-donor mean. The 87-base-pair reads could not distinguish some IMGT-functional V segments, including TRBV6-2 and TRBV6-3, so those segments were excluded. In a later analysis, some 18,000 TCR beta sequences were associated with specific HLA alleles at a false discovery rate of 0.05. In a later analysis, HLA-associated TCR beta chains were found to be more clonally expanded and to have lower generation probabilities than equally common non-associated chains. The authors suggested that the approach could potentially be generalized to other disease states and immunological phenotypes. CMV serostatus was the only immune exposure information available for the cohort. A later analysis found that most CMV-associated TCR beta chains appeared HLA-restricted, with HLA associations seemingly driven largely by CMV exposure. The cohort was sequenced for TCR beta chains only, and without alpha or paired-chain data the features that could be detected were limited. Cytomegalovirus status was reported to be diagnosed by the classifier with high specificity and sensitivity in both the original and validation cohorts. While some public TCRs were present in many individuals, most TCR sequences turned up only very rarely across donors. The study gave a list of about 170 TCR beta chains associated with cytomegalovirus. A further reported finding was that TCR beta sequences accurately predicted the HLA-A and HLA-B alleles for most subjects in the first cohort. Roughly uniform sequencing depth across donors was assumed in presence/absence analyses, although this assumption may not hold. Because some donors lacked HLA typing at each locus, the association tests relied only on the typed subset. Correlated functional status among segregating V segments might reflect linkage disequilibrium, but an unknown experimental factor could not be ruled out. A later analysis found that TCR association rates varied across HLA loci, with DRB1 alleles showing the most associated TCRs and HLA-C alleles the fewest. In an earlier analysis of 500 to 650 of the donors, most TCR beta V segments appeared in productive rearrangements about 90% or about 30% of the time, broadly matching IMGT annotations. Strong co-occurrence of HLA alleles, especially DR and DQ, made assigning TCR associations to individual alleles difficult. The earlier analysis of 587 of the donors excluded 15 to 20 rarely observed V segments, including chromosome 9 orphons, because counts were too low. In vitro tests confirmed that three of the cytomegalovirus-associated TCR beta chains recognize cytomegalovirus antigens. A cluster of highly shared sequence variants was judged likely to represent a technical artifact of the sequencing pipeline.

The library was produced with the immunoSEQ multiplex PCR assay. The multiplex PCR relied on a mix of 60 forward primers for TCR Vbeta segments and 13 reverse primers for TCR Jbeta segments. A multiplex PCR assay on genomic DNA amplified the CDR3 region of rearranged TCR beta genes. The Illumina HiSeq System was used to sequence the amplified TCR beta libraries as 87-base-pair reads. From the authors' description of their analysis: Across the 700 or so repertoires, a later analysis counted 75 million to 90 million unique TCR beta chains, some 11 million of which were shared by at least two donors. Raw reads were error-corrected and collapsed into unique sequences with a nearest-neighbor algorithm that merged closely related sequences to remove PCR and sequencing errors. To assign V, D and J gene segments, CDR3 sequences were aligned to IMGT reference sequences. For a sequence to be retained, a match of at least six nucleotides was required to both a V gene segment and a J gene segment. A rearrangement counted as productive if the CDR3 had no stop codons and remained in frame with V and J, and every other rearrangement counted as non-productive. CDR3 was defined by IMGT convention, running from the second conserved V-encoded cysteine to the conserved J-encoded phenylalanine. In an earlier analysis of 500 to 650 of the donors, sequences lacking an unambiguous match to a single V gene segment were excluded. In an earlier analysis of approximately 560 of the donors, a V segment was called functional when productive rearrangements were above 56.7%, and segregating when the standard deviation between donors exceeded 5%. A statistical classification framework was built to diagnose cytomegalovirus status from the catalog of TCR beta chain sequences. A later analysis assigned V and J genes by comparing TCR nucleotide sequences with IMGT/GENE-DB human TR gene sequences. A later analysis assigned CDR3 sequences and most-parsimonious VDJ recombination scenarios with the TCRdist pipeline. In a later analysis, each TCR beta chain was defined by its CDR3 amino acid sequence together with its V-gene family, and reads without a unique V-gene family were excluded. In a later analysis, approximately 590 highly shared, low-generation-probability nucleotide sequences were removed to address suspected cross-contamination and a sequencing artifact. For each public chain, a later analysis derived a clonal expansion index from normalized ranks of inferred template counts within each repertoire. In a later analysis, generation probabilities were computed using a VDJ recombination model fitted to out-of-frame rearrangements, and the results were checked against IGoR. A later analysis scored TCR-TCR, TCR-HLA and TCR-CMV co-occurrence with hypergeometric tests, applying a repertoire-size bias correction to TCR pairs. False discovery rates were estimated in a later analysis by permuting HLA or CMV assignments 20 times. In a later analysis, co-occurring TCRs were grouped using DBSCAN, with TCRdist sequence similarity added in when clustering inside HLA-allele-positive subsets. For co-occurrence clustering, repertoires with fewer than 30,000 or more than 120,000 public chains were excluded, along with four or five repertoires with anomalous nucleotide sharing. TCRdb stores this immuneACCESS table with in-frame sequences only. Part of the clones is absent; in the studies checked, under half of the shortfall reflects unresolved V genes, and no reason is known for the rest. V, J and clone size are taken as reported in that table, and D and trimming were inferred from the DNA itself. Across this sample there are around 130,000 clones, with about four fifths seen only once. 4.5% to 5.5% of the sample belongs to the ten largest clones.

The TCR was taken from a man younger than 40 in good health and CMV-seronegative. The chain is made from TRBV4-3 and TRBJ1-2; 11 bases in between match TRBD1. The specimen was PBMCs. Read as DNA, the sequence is TGCGCCAGCAGCCAATCGGGACAGGGGGGACATGTCTATGGCTACACCTTC. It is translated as CASSQSGQGGHVYGYTF.